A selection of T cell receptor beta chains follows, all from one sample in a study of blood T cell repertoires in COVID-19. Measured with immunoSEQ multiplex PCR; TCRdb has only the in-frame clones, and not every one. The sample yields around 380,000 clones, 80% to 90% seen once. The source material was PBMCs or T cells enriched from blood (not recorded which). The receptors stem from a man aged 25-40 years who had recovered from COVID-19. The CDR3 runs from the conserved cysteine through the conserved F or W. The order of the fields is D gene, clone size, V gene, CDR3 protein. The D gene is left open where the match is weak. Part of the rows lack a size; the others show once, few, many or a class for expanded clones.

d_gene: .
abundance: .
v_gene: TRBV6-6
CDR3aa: CASSYEGFPGLLFF

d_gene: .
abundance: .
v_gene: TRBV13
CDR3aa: CASSLDGGRGPQHF

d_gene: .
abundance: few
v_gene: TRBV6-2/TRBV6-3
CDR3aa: CASSYGLTGIAGELFF

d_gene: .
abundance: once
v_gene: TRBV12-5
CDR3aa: CASGLDGLYGYTF

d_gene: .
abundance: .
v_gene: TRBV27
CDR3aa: CASTAEAFF

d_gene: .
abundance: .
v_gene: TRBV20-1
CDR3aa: CSASPGDGYTF

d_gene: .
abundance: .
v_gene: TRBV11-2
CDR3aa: CASSLDPGKQFF

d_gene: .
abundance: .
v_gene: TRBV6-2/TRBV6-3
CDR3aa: CASSYRPVTDTQYF

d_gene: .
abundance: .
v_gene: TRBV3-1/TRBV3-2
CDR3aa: CASSQWGEGNRVGYTF

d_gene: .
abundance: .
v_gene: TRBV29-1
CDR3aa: CSVERDRGYTF

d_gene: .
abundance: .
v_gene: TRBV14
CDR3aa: CASSQDLQGGYTF

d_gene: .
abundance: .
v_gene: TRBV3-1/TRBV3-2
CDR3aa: CASSHAVRSPGELFF

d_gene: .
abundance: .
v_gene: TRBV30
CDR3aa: CAWSTTVNQPQHF

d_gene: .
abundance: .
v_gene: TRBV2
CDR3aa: CATRTDRLHF

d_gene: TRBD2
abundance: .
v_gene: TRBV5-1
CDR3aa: CASIGLAGAPDTQYF

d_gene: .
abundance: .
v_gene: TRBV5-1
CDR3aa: CASSSPQGGSTEAFF

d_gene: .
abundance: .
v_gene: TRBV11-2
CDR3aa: CASSLPRGGTGELFF

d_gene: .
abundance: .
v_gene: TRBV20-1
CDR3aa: CSARRQYEQYF

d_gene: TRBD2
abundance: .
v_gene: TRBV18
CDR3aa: CASSPTSGDYNEQFF

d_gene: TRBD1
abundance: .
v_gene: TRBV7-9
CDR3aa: CATPGQDQNGYTF

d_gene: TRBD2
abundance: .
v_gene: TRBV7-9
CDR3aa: CASSLQGLADEQFF

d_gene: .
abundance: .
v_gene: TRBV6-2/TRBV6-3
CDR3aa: CASSYSVSRGNQPQHF

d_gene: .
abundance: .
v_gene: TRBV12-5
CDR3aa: CASAPSPPSGYTF

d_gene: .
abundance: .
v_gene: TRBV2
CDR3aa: CASSFDMAAGQPQHF

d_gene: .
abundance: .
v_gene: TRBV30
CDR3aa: CAWSASDRIKSPLHF

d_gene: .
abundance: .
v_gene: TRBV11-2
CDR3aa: CASSLDNSLYGYTF

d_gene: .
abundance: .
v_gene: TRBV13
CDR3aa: CASSPRLPDTQYF

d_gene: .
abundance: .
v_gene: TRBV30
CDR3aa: CAWSREFPYEQYF

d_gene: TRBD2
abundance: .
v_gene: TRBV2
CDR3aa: CASSVGGGPLDTQYF

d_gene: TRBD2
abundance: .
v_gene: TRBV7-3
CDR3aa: CASSLTPVLAGGAEQFF

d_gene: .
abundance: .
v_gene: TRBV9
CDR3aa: CASTMTYQDQETQYF

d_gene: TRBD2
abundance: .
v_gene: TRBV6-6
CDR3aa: CASRLAGGPGFF

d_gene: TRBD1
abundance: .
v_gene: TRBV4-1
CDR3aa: CASSQGQGTAFF

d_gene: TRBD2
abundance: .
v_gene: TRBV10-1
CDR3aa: CASSGGSVTGELFF

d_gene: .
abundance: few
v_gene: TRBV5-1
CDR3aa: CASNEGLNSPLHF

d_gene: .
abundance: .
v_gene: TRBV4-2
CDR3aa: CASSQRQGGRDTSYEQYF

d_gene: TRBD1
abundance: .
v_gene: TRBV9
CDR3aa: CASSPTGRPGGREKLFF

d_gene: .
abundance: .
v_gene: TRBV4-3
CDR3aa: CASRRGASNTGELFF

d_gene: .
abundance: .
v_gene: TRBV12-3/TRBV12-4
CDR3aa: CASSFRGNTEAFF

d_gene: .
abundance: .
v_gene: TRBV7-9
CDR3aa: CASSPHPTGFKEKLFF

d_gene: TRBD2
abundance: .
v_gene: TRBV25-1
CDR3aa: CASTVAGGSDTQYF

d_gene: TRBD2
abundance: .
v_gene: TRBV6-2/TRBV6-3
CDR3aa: CASSRLAGENYEQYF

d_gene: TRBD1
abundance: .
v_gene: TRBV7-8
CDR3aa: CASSDRQGLTYEQYF

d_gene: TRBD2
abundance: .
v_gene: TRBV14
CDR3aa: CASSPRTSGEYNEQFF

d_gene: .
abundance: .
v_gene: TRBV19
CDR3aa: CASSPPTASNQPQHF

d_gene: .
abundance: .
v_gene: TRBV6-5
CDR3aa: CASSRSPDSVGAAFF

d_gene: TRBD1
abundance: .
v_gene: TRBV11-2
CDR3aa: CASSLGQGNEKLFF

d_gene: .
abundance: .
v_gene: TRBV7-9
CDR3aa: CASSLGSGLQEEQYF

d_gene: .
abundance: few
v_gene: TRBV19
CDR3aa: CATKGGAAFSGNTIYF

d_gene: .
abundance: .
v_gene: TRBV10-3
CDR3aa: CAIKPDTVNSPLHF

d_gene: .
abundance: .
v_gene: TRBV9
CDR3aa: CASSKETGPGNTIYF

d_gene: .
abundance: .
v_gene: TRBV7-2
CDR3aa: CASSPRTRGTFGLFF

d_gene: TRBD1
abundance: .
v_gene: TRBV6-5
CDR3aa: CASSPHPGGFNEQFF

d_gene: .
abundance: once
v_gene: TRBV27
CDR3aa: CASSFVGAPTNEKLFF